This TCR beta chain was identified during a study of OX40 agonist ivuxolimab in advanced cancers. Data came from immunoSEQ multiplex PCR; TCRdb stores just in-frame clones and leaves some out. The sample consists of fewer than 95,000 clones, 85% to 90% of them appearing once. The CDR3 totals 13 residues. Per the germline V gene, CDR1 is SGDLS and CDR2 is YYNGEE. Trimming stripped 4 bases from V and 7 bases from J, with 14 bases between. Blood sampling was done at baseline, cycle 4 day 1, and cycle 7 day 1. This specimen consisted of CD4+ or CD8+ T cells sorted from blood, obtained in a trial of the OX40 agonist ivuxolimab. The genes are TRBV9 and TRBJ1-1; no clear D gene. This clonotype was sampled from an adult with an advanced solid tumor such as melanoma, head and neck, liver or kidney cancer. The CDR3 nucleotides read TGTGCCAGCAGCTCATCCGGGGTGAGTGAAGCTTTCTTT. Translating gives CASSSSGVSEAFF.